This T cell receptor beta chain was sequenced in a study of lymphopenia after photon versus proton radiotherapy. As regards this clone: Antigen specificity is unknown.

In germline, CDR1 is ENHRY, CDR2 SYGVKD. The CDR3 has 14 residues. Trimming at V came to 5 bases and at J to 12 bases, leaving 7 bases not matched to a gene. Sequencing used immunoSEQ multiplex PCR; TCRdb keeps in-frame clones, though not all of them. The repertoire consists of thousands of clones, with approximately 89% occurring once and the leading ten covering 17%. Overall study findings and caveats: After the lymphocyte nadir, photon-treated repertoires showed oligoclonal expansion, especially of CD8+ Temra cells. Under photons, naive T cells and diversity fell while effector/memory populations rose.

The sequenced sample was peripheral blood, obtained from a patient treated with photon-based radiotherapy. J is TRBJ1-6 and V is TRBV10-3, with 10 bases aligning to TRBD1. This TCR came from a man in his sixties with cholangiocarcinoma. The CDR3 DNA sequence: TGTGCCATCAGTAACCGGGACAGGGGACGACCCCTCCACTTT. Residues: CAISNRDRGRPLHF.